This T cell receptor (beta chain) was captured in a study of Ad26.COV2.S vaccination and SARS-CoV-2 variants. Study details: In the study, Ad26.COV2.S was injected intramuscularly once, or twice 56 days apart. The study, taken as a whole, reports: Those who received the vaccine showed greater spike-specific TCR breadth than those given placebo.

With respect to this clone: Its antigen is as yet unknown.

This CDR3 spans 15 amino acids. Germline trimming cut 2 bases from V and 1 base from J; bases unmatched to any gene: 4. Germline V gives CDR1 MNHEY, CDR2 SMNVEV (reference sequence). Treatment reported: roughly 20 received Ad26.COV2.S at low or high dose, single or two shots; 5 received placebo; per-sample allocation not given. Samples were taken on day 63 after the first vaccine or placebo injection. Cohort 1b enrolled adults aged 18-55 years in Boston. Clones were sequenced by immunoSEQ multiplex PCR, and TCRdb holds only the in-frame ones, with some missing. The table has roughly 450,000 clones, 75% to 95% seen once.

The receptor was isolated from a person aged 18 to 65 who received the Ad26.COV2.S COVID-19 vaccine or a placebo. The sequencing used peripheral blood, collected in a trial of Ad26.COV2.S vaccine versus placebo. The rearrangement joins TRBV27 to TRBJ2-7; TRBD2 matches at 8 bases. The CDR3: CASSLRAGGSYEQYF. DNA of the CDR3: TGTGCCAGCAGTTTAAGGGCGGGAGGATCCTACGAGCAGTACTTC.